This TCR beta chain was documented in a study of beta chain features in type 1 diabetes. Overall study findings and caveats: Still unanswered here is whether HLA type influences TCRB rearrangement. Equally in patients and controls, shorter templates might have been favored by PCR. In type 1 diabetes patients, VDJ junctions had fewer insertions; deletions at these junctions were more frequent.

This clone was found a few times. The antigen is not known. Germline CDR1 is SGHRS and CDR2 is YFSETQ. Trimming pared 4 bases from V and 0 bases from J, leaving 13 bases between. The CDR3 is 15 residues long. Sequenced material consisted of expressed TCRB transcripts (all of the isolated RNA was reverse transcribed). TCRdb's table, derived via immunoSEQ multiplex PCR, lists solely in-frame clones and lacks some. The profile shows around 320,000 clones, less than 15% of them singletons. Sequencing used central memory CD4+ T cells from blood. This sequence originates from a man under 40 in good health. This chain links TRBV5-1 with TRBJ2-5; perhaps D is TRBD1 or TRBD2 (5 bases each). CDR3 sequence: CASSPGPQYQETQYF. The CDR3, as DNA: TGCGCCAGCAGCCCGGGACCCCAGTACCAAGAGACCCAGTACTTC. The whole variable domain, filled in from reference TRBV5-1 and TRBJ2-5, reads KAGVTQTPRYLIKTRGQQVTLSCSPISGHRSVSWYQQTPGQGLQFLFEYFSETQRNKGNFPGRFSGRQFSNSRSEMNVSTLELGDSALYLCASSPGPQYQETQYFGPGTRLLVL.